This T cell receptor (beta chain) was profiled in a study of cytomegalovirus exposure and HLA in healthy donors. General study results and limits: Compared with the approximately 700-donor mean, an Asian-associated ancestry cluster reportedly had fewer N-insertions, according to a later analysis. Prediction of most subjects' HLA-A and HLA-B alleles by TCR beta sequences was reportedly accurate. DRB1 had the most TCR associations and HLA-C the fewest, a later analysis found, with rates varying by HLA locus.

As concerns this clone: The antigen remains undetermined.

With 60 Vbeta and 13 Jbeta primers, the PCR was carried out. TCRdb's copy holds only in-frame clones and misses some; the assay was immunoSEQ multiplex PCR. The table lists some 170,000 clones, over 70% of them singletons. What was sequenced was PBMCs. This sequence originates from a woman aged 55-75 years in good health and CMV-seropositive.

CDR3 nucleotide sequence: TGCGCCAGCAGCTTGGGGCAGGGAGGATTTCCAACTAATGAAAAACTGTTTTTT. Amino acid sequence: CASSLGQGGFPTNEKLFF. The chain links TRBV5-1 to TRBJ1-4; TRBD1 might be the D (5 bases). The germline V gene encodes CDR1 SGHRS and CDR2 YFSETQ. The V end was cut by 0 bases, the J end by 0 bases, with 15 bases between. This CDR3 comprises 18 residues.